Below are 10 T cell receptor beta chains sequenced from a single sample in a study of shared clonotypes between healthy human individuals. CD45RO-negative CD8 cells positively selected for CCR7 made up the naive population, which excluded terminally differentiated effector memory CD45RA+ cells. Sequencing was performed with immunoSEQ multiplex PCR; in TCRdb, only in-frame clones are kept and a portion is missing. Of around 2.1 million clones in the sample, roughly 91% were seen once. Specimen: naive CD8+ T cells from PBMCs. These receptors originate from a young man in good health. Some clones in this sample may be carry-over from other donors' samples.

The V gene is TRBV11-2, the J gene TRBJ2-5; no definite D call. The J call may be wrong; the DNA end is better matched by TRBJ2-7. Germline V lookup: CDR1 SGHAT, CDR2 FQNNGV. This CDR3 has 12 amino acids. In DNA form, the CDR3 reads TGTGCCAGCAGCTTACGAGGATACGAGCAGTACTTC. Amino acids: CASSLRGYEQYF.

This clone was picked up one time. V gene TRBV7-9 combines with J gene TRBJ1-1; TRBD1 matches 7 bases. CDR1 is SEHNR, CDR2 FQNEAQ, per germline (reference sequence). The CDR3 contains 13 residues. Trimming took 5 bases from V and 9 from J; bases not matched to a gene: 9. This CDR3 reads CASSLVGGGKAFF. Here the CDR3 DNA reads TGTGCCAGCAGCCTGGTAGGGGGCGGGAAAGCTTTCTTT.

V is TRBV27 and J is TRBJ2-3; D is ambiguous. Germline CDR1 is MNHEY and CDR2 is SMNVEV (reference sequence). The CDR3 loop spans 14 amino acids. V was cut by 5 bases and J by 3 bases, with 12 bases left in between. The CDR3 loop is CASSPTARTDTQYF. The DNA for the CDR3 is TGTGCCAGCAGTCCCACGGCCAGAACAGATACGCAGTATTTT.

V usage is TRBV11-2 and J usage is TRBJ2-2; no reliable D call. The germline V gene encodes CDR1 SGHAT and CDR2 FQNNGV. Trimming took 7 bases from V and 8 from J, leaving 8 bases between them. The CDR3 consists of 11 residues. DNA for the CDR3: TGTGCCAGCATCCGTAGGGGGGAGCTGTTTTTT. This codes for CASIRRGELFF.

This clone was detected only once. The chain has TRBV29-1 and TRBJ1-2; D is possibly TRBD1 (5 bases). V lost 3 bases and J 1 base, leaving 12 bases between the germline ends. Germline V CDR1 and CDR2: SQVTM, ANQGSEA. CDR3 length equals 14 residues. The CDR3 region is CSVDNGAGNYGYTF. CDR3 nucleotides: TGCAGCGTTGATAATGGGGCAGGTAACTATGGCTACACCTTC.

The J gene is TRBJ2-7, the V gene TRBV5-1, with D possibly being TRBD1 (6 bases). This CDR3 spans 13 amino acids. Trimming stripped 2 bases from V and 5 bases from J, with 11 bases between. Germline V gene lookup returns CDR1 SGHRS and CDR2 YFSETQ. Here the CDR3 DNA reads TGCGCCAGCAGCTTCAGGGGATTCCACGAGCAGTACTTC. This encodes CASSFRGFHEQYF.

The rearrangement uses TRBV27 and TRBJ2-7; maybe TRBD2 (6 bases). This CDR3 region has 15 residues. In germline, CDR1 is MNHEY, CDR2 SMNVEV (reference sequence). V dropped 7 bases and J dropped 1 base, with 17 bases sitting between them. The CDR3 DNA reads TGTGCCAGCACCCCCAGCGGGTACACTTCCTACGAGCAGTACTTC. Amino acids: CASTPSGYTSYEQYF.

The chain employs TRBV27 and TRBJ2-7, with 8 bases aligning to TRBD2. Germline V gene lookup returns CDR1 MNHEY and CDR2 SMNVEV (reference sequence). This CDR3 region has 13 residues. Trimming cost V 3 bases and J 6 bases; bases outside gene matches: 4. The CDR3 region has the DNA TGTGCCAGCAGTTTCGGACTAGCATCCGAGCAGTACTTC. Translation: CASSFGLASEQYF.

V is TRBV27 and J is TRBJ2-2; D is unclear. V lost 3 bases, J lost 7 bases, and 12 bases lay in between. The germline gives CDR1 MNHEY, CDR2 SMNVEV (reference sequence). The CDR3 contains 14 residues. CDR3 bases: TGTGCCAGCAGTTTTAGTAATCGGGTCGGGGAGCTGTTTTTT. This sequence encodes CASSFSNRVGELFF.

The chain is built from TRBV9 and TRBJ1-3, with a tentative D call TRBD1 (6 bases). The CDR3 is 14 amino acids. V gave up 0 bases and J gave up 8 bases, with 12 bases separating them. CDR1 and CDR2 from the germline V gene are SGDLS and YYNGEE. The CDR3 spells CASSVATGLDTIYF. The CDR3 nucleotides are TGTGCCAGCAGCGTAGCTACAGGGCTGGACACCATATATTTT.